This T cell receptor (beta chain) came from a study of T cell changes during pregnancy in multiple sclerosis. The CDR3 covers 13 residues. V lost 3 bases and J lost 7, with 12 bases in between. Germline V lookup: CDR1 MNHEY, CDR2 SMNVEV (reference sequence). Sequenced by immunoSEQ multiplex PCR; TCRdb stores in-frame clones only, minus some. Of some 75,000 clones listed, 90% to 95% are singletons. Source: peripheral blood, taken in the second trimester of pregnancy. The TCR was taken from a female donor with multiple sclerosis, enrolled in a pregnancy study. The chain couples TRBV27 to TRBJ1-2, with D hard to call. The CDR3 spells CASSFNRERGYTF. CDR3 DNA sequence: TGTGCCAGCAGTTTTAACCGGGAGCGTGGCTACACCTTC.